Here is one T cell receptor (beta chain) with its context. V lost 6 bases, J lost 8 bases, and 6 bases stayed unmatched. The CDR3 has 14 amino acids. Germline assignment: CDR1 MNHEY and CDR2 SMNVEV (reference sequence). The data were taken from a study of identical twins. TCRdb passed the 5' RACE reads through MiXCR, listing each CDR3 protein once. The sample shows 400,000 or so distinct CDR3 sequences, 9% to 10% of them seen only once. The sample consisted of naive T cells sorted from blood. This chain joins TRBV27 and TRBJ2-3; 12 positions agree with TRBD1. This TCR came from a woman between 50 and 59 years old in good health. In DNA, the CDR3 is TGTGCCAGCAGGGGGACAGGGGGCTTAGGTACGCAGTATTTT. Protein: CASRGTGGLGTQYF.